Listed here is a single T cell receptor beta chain. This specimen belongs to a study of blood T cell repertoires in COVID-19. Looking at the study overall: Material from acute and convalescent COVID-19 was sourced from the United States, Italy and Spain. In each case, the material was cDNA or gDNA derived from T cells, B-cell-depleted T cells, or PBMCs.

V lost 1 base and J 3 bases, leaving 10 bases between the germline ends. Per germline, CDR1 SGHTA and CDR2 FQGNSA. The CDR3 sequence is 15 residues long. In the authors' workflow: Reference gene primer amplification in the assay estimated nucleated cell counts. Profiling relied on immunoSEQ multiplex PCR, and the TCRdb table lists in-frame clones only, not all of them. V and J calls and clone size are as listed in that table; D and trimming were resolved from the DNA. Here the sample spans about 110,000 clones, approximately 82% being singletons. Material for sequencing was peripheral blood. The receptor's source is a woman older than 75 with acute or convalescent COVID-19. The chain joins TRBV7-2 to TRBJ1-5; D is undetermined. The CDR3 spells CASSLGYQANQPQHF. CDR3 DNA: TGTGCCAGCAGCTTAGGATACCAGGCCAATCAGCCCCAGCATTTT.